Here is one T cell receptor (beta chain) with its context. This clonotype was counted between two and nine times. Its antigen target is currently unknown. Qualities for individual bases were not recorded, and no much larger clone is one base off. The data originate from a study of T cells in Graves' hyperthyroidism and ophthalmopathy (dated by TCRdb to the late 2010s). At the level of the whole study: Peripheral blood samples were taken at the time of initial diagnosis, prior to any treatment. To identify distinguishing TCR V-J signatures, a discovery cohort of around 100 patients was used, comprising 43 with Graves' ophthalmopathy and approximately 57 with stable Graves' hyperthyroidism. Prospective prediction of ophthalmopathy was tested in an independent validation cohort of some 19 hyperthyroidism patients and 17 patients who later progressed to ophthalmopathy. The 100 or so discovery patients were randomly split 7:3 into training and test sets. The study also compared thyroid tissue and blood T-cell repertoires from roughly six Graves' hyperthyroidism patients. After sampling, hyperthyroidism patients received methimazole starting at 30 mg daily, and ophthalmopathy patients received high-dose intravenous methylprednisolone. TCR Vbeta CDR3 sequencing of 130 to 150 peripheral blood samples (around 45 ophthalmopathy, 75 to 80 hyperthyroidism and around 17 progressor patients) is reported in the paper. Paper-wide results and their limitations: Ophthalmopathy was separated from stable hyperthyroidism by a 13 V-J signature model, with approximately 89% sensitivity and about 84% specificity obtained in cross-validation and 80%/75% obtained in testing. Blood samples also contained most of the expanded thyroid clonotypes (frequency above 0.001), which suggests that blood repertoires may reflect thyroid immune responses. Sample size was not statistically predetermined, and blinding of investigators to group allocation was not performed. In validation, the model predicted progression to ophthalmopathy with about 71% sensitivity and 72.22% specificity, a median of 6.5 months before onset.

V lost 5 bases and J lost 4 bases; the stretch between them is 11 bases long. The CDR3 runs 13 amino acids, cysteine and phenylalanine included. Here the CDR3 DNA is all that survives: 39 bases in frame from base 1. CDR1 and CDR2 are read off the germline V gene (reference sequence) as MNHEY and SMNVEV. Graves' hyperthyroidism was defined as stable when no progression to ophthalmopathy occurred over 18 months of follow-up. Hyperthyroidism patients were newly diagnosed, had a disease duration of under 2 months, and were aged 18 to 65 years. Exclusion was applied to patients with uncontrolled infections, other autoimmune diseases, pregnancy or lactation. Diagnoses relied on clinical symptoms, serum thyroxine and TRAb, thyroid ultrasound and orbital computed tomography. PBMCs were separated from roughly 10 ml of fresh peripheral blood using Ficoll-Paque density gradient centrifugation. Total RNA was extracted using Trizol reagent, and RNA quality was assessed on an Agilent 2100 Bioanalyzer.

The TCR beta CDR3 regions were amplified from RNA transcripts. For the first round of RT-PCR on the TCR CDR3, the HTBI primer set was used together with the Qiagen OneStep RT-PCR kit. Libraries were constructed in a second round of multiplex PCR, after which size selection and purification were carried out. Paired-end sequencing of the libraries was performed with 100 bp reads on an Illumina HiSeq2000. Per the source publication's procedure: SOAPnuke was used to process the raw data, removing reads that contained adapters or uncalled bases, had a mean Phred below 15, or lacked an exact match to the constant primer or identifier. High-quality paired reads were merged using COPE v1.2.5, and each unique nucleotide sequence was defined as a clonotype. MiTCR v1.1 was used to align the clonotypes against IMGT TRBV, TRBD and TRBJ reference segments. The analysis included only V-J combinations with a frequency above 0.0001, which together covered roughly 99% of the repertoires. The TCS score was defined as F50 (clonal expansion) divided by E x V (chaos), with BLOSUM62-based TCRdist calculated between CDR3 peptides within each V-J. Welch's t-statistics and random forest reduced roughly 530 V-J features to about 12, which were used in a naive Bayes classifier (R e1071). Using fastp trimming at Q25 and MiXCR clonotype assembly, TCRdb reanalyzed the public sequencing data and kept in-frame beta chains. When rows share a CDR3 protein, they turn into one entry using the most common DNA and genes. The authors' filters were not applied to this entry. In all, the sample holds around 600,000 distinct CDR3 sequences, and 15% to 19% of those were seen once. The ten largest clones take up around 7.8% of the sample.

The chain is assembled from TRBV27 and TRBJ1-2, with TRBD1 tentatively as D gene (5 bases match). The specimen sequenced was blood. This receptor was identified in a woman in her 30s with Graves' hyperthyroidism. The CDR3 is CASSPGHLYGYTF. The nucleotides read TGTGCCAGCAGTCCAGGACACCTCTATGGCTACACCTTC.